This T cell receptor (beta chain) was recorded in a study of monozygotic twins with cystic fibrosis. Study results and limitations: Co-twins had the most similar V usage for 13 of 16 pairs, J for 8. Nucleotide-identical clonotype sharing was significantly higher within monozygotic CF twin pairs than between unrelated CF individuals.

Turning to this clone: Its antigen is not known.

Sequenced by immunoSEQ multiplex PCR; TCRdb stores in-frame clones only, minus some. The sample has around 34,000 clones, 80% to 95% seen once. Germline lookup yields CDR1 SNHLY and CDR2 FYNNEI. Deletions cut 8 bases from V and 8 bases from J, with 18 bases between. The CDR3 totals 13 residues. The rearrangement links TRBV2 to TRBJ1-2, with D possibly TRBD1 on 5 matching bases. Sequenced sample: blood. The sequence was obtained from a girl aged 2-9 years with cystic fibrosis. CDR3 region: CASGHNRRGGYTF. CDR3 nucleotide sequence: TGTGCCAGCGGTCACAATCGGAGGGGAGGCTACACCTTC.